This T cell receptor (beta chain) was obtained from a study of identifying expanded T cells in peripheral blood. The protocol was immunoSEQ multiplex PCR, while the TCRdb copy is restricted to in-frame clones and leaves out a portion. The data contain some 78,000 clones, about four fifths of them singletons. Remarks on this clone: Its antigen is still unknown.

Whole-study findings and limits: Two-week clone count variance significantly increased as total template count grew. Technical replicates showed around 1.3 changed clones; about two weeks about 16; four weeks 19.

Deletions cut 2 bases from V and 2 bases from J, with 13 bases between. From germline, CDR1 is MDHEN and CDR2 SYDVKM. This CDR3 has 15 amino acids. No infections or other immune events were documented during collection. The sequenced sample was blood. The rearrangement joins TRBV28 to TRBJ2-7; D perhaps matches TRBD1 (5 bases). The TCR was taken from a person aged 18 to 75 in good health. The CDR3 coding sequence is TGTGCCAGCAGTTTAGGCCCGGACACCCCCTACGAGCAGTACTTC. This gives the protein CASSLGPDTPYEQYF.